The clone carrying this T cell receptor beta chain has a handful of counts. The cDNA 3' end received a ligated oligonucleotide with a UMI. An equimolar mix of RC1.1 and RC1.2 primed the beta chain across TRBC1 and TRBC2. In TCRdb, the UMI-ligation and nested PCR reads were re-called with MiXCR into one record per CDR3 protein. The sample contains around 30,000 distinct CDR3 sequences, approximately 10% of which appear only once. The data are from a study of quantifying T cell responses using KT2 cells. Study-level background: cDNA was made from DNase-treated RNA using alpha and beta constant primers.

V was trimmed by 7 bases and J by 2 bases, leaving 10 bases between them. The CDR3 is made up of 13 amino acids. Germline V CDR1 and CDR2: SNHLY, FYNNEI. The TCR originated in a human donor. The V gene is TRBV2, the J gene TRBJ2-3; possible D gene TRBD1, 5 bases. Sequencing was carried out using PBMCs spiked with cells of the T cell clone KT2. CDR3 coding DNA: TGTGCCAGCACTAGACAGAACACAGATACGCAGTATTTT. Translation gives CASTRQNTDTQYF.